The rows below give T cell receptor beta chains drawn from one sample of a study of Ad26.COV2.S vaccination and SARS-CoV-2 variants. Assay: immunoSEQ multiplex PCR; the TCRdb copy retains only in-frame clones and omits some. The sample has about 680,000 clones, approximately 88% seen once. Here the sequenced sample was peripheral blood, taken in a trial of Ad26.COV2.S vaccine versus placebo. Receptors were obtained from a person aged 18-60 years who received the Ad26.COV2.S COVID-19 vaccine or a placebo. CDR3s include the opening cysteine and the closing phenylalanine or tryptophan. D genes are given only for firm matches. Where a row states a size, it is once, few, many or the class of an expanded clone; other rows omit it.

CDR3 protein	CDR3 DNA	V gene	J gene	D gene	clone size
CASRIQGGEQFF	TGTGCCAGCAGGATACAGGGTGGTGAGCAGTTCTTC	TRBV28	TRBJ2-1	NA	NA
CSASTGSGTYNEQFF	TGCAGTGCTAGTACGGGTAGCGGGACCTACAATGAGCAGTTCTTC	TRBV20-1	TRBJ2-1	TRBD2	NA
CASSLVAGGSTDTQYF	TGTGCCAGCAGCTTAGTTGCAGGGGGTAGCACAGATACGCAGTATTTT	TRBV7-8	TRBJ2-3	TRBD1	NA
CASSLQAINYGYTF	TGTGCCAGCAGCTTGCAGGCCATAAACTATGGCTACACCTTC	TRBV21-1	TRBJ1-2	NA	NA
CASSYRGVPNEKLFF	TGTGCCAGCAGTTACCGCGGGGTCCCTAATGAAAAACTGTTTTTT	TRBV6-5	TRBJ1-4	NA	NA
CASTKTGEVGQPQHF	TGTGCCAGTACGAAGACAGGGGAGGTAGGTCAGCCCCAGCATTTT	TRBV19	TRBJ1-5	TRBD1	NA
CASSLRLAGATGELFF	TGTGCCAGCAGCTTAAGACTAGCGGGGGCCACCGGGGAGCTGTTTTTT	TRBV7-8	TRBJ2-2	TRBD2	NA
CASSLGTGGTGNTIYF	TGCGCCAGCAGCTTGGGGACAGGGGGCACTGGAAACACCATATATTTT	TRBV5-1	TRBJ1-3	TRBD1	NA
CSALKGGPQHF	TGCAGTGCTCTAAAGGGCGGGCCCCAGCATTTT	TRBV20-1	TRBJ1-5	NA	NA
CSVLAGLRDEQFF	TGCAGCGTTCTGGCGGGATTACGCGATGAGCAGTTCTTC	TRBV29-1	TRBJ2-1	NA	NA
CASSRTGDLQETQYF	TGCGCCAGCAGCCGGACAGGGGACCTACAAGAGACCCAGTACTTC	TRBV5-1	TRBJ2-5	TRBD1	NA
CASSPQGAEAFF	TGTGCCAGTAGTCCGCAGGGGGCTGAAGCTTTCTTT	TRBV19	TRBJ1-1	TRBD1	few
CASSWSGNGNTIYF	TGTGCCAGCAGTTGGTCGGGCAATGGAAACACCATATATTTT	TRBV6-5	TRBJ1-3	NA	NA
CASSHTSDIPGYTF	TGTGCCAGCTCACACACATCGGACATCCCTGGCTACACCTTC	TRBV18	TRBJ1-2	NA	NA
CAISEPRLTSGRITGELFF	TGTGCCATCAGTGAGCCTCGCCTCACTAGCGGGAGGATCACCGGGGAGCTGTTTTTT	TRBV10-3	TRBJ2-2	TRBD2	once
CASSIPGRNEQFF	TGTGCCAGTAGTATACCAGGGCGCAATGAGCAGTTCTTC	TRBV19	TRBJ2-1	NA	NA
CASSPNSYEQYF	TGTGCCAGCTCACCAAACTCCTACGAGCAGTACTTC	TRBV18	TRBJ2-7	NA	few
CASSPRGTLHGPDTQYF	TGCGCCAGCAGCCCTAGGGGGACTCTCCATGGACCAGATACGCAGTATTTT	TRBV4-1	TRBJ2-3	NA	once
CAGGGLTANTGELFF	TGTGCCGGGGGAGGGCTCACAGCGAACACCGGGGAGCTGTTTTTT	TRBV2	TRBJ2-2	TRBD2	once
CASSTRTAEGGYTF	TGTGCCAGCAGCACTCGGACAGCCGAAGGGGGCTACACCTTC	TRBV9	TRBJ1-2	NA	NA
CASSQDRRGFADNEQFF	TGTGCCAGCAGCCAAGACCGTCGGGGTTTTGCGGACAATGAGCAGTTCTTC	TRBV4-2	TRBJ2-1	NA	NA
CASSQERGWTTGEQYF	TGCGCCAGCAGCCAAGAGAGAGGCTGGACAACGGGCGAGCAGTACTTC	TRBV4-1	TRBJ2-7	NA	NA
CASSVRGDQPQHF	TGCGCCAGCAGCGTCAGGGGTGATCAGCCCCAGCATTTT	TRBV5-1	TRBJ1-5	NA	NA